This TCR beta chain stems from a study of cytomegalovirus exposure and HLA in healthy donors. Study overall: Falling in the Caucasian-associated ancestry cluster were about 82% of some 400 genotyped donors.

A multiplex PCR was run with 60 Vbeta primers and 13 Jbeta primers. Assay used: immunoSEQ multiplex PCR; TCRdb lists only in-frame clones, some missing. The table lists 100,000 to 130,000 clones, 76% of them singletons, with approximately 2% in the top ten. Whereas donors were nominally healthy upon sampling, unrecorded immune exposures were probable. Trimming removed 5 bases from V and 7 bases from J, with 14 bases in between. CDR3 length: 14 residues. Germline loops: CDR1 LNHDA, CDR2 SQIVND (reference sequence). A remark on this clone: What it recognizes is unknown.

Study outcomes and limitations: For presence/absence analyses, sequencing depth was assumed to be roughly uniform across donors. Researchers reported in a later analysis that a missense DCLRE1C variant was tied to TCR beta V- and J-gene trimming.

The sequence came from a man younger than 35 in good health and CMV-seronegative. Sequenced sample: PBMCs. This chain joins TRBV19 and TRBJ2-2; no clear D. As DNA, the CDR3 is TGTGCCAGTAGTTTACAGACCCTTGGCGGGGAGCTGTTTTTT. It codes for CASSLQTLGGELFF. Using reference TRBV19 and TRBJ2-2 for the parts outside the CDR3, the full variable domain is DGGITQSPKYLFRKEGQNVTLSCEQNLNHDAMYWYRQDPGQGLRLIYYSQIVNDFQKGDIAEGYSVSREKKESFPLTVTSAQKNPTAFYLCASSLQTLGGELFFGEGSRLTVL.